The 31 T cell receptor beta chains below all came from one sample that was sequenced in a study of blood T cell repertoires in COVID-19. Sequenced by immunoSEQ multiplex PCR; TCRdb stores in-frame clones only, minus some. The sample has 250,000 to 400,000 clones, around 88% seen once. Sequenced sample: peripheral blood. These receptors were obtained from a woman aged 25 to 39 with COVID-19, enrolled during active disease.

The V call is TRBV7-3, the J call TRBJ2-3; TRBD2 matches at 10 bases. The CDR3 consists of 14 residues. The V and J ends lost 5 bases and 6 bases, in that order; junction bases with no gene match: 5. Germline V gives CDR1 SGHTA, CDR2 FQGTGA. CDR3 in DNA: TGTGCCAGCAGCCCGGGACTAGCGACCGATACGCAGTATTTT. Protein product: CASSPGLATDTQYF.

This chain links TRBV4-1 with TRBJ1-5, with a weak D call TRBD1 (6 bases). Germline CDR1 reads MGHRA; CDR2 reads YSYEKL. V lost 3 bases, J lost 3 bases, and 18 bases lay in between. The CDR3 is 17 residues long. Here the CDR3 reads CASSQSPTDSINQPQHF. DNA of the CDR3: TGCGCCAGCAGCCAGAGTCCGACGGACAGCATCAATCAGCCCCAGCATTTT.

The chain is built from TRBV29-1 and TRBJ1-5, with TRBD1 matching over 7 bases. Losses at the gene ends were 4 bases for V and 3 bases for J; bases not matched to a gene: 3. CDR3 length: 13 amino acids. Germline CDR1 reads SQVTM; CDR2 reads ANQGSEA. CDR3 region: CSVARGNNQPQHF. CDR3 nucleotide sequence: TGCAGCGTTGCCAGGGGGAACAATCAGCCCCAGCATTTT. The entire variable domain, with the rest obtained from reference TRBV29-1 and TRBJ1-5, is as follows: SAVISQKPSRDICQRGTSLTIQCQVDSQVTMMFWYRQQPGQSLTLIATANQGSEATYESGFVIDKFPISRPNLTFSTLTVSNMSPEDSSIYLCSVARGNNQPQHFGDGTRLSIL.

The chain joins TRBV5-6 to TRBJ2-3, with 14 positions matching TRBD2. CDR3 size: 15 residues. After removal of 5 bases from V and 4 bases from J, the junction contained 3 bases not matched to a gene. CDR1 and CDR2 (germline): SGHDT, YYEEEE. CDR3 amino acids: CASRTSGGVPDTQYF. CDR3 DNA sequence: TGTGCCAGCAGGACTAGCGGGGGGGTCCCAGATACGCAGTATTTT.

The chain uses TRBV9 and TRBJ2-3; D perhaps matches TRBD2 (6 bases). The CDR3 has 13 amino acids. Per germline, CDR1 SGDLS and CDR2 YYNGEE. V was pared by 4 bases and J by 2 bases, with 8 bases between. The CDR3 sequence is CASSPGVTDTQYF. For the CDR3, the DNA is TGTGCCAGCAGCCCGGGAGTCACAGATACGCAGTATTTT.

CDR3 bases: TGTGCCAGCTCACCACTTCGCAATGAGCAGTTCTTC. Translated: CASSPLRNEQFF. V usage is TRBV18 and J usage is TRBJ2-1; D unresolved. Trimming left V 1 base short and J 6 bases short, with 4 bases between. From germline, CDR1 is KGHSH and CDR2 LQKENI. The CDR3 has 12 amino acids. Drawing the rest from reference TRBV18 and TRBJ2-1, the complete variable domain is NAGVMQNPRHLVRRRGQEARLRCSPMKGHSHVYWYRQLPEEGLKFMVYLQKENIIDESGMPKERFSAEFPKEGPSILRIQQVVRGDSAAYFCASSPLRNEQFFGPGTRLTVL.

The rearrangement links TRBV7-8 to TRBJ1-4; 7 bases fit TRBD1. The CDR3 is 17 residues long. From germline, CDR1 is SGHVS and CDR2 FQNEAQ. V trimming: 2 bases; J trimming: 4 bases; junction bases outside the gene matches: 10. CDR3 protein: CASSLRGGRLHNEKLFF. The CDR3 DNA is TGTGCCAGCAGCTTAAGAGGGGGCCGTCTCCATAATGAAAAACTGTTTTTT.

The rearrangement uses TRBV18 and TRBJ1-6; D may be TRBD1 (5 bases). Trimming removed 1 base at V and 8 bases at J, with 9 bases between. The germline gives CDR1 KGHSH, CDR2 LQKENI. CDR3 length: 14 residues. In DNA, the CDR3 is TGTGCCAGCTCACCACGGGGGAGGGATTCACCCCTCCACTTT. Its translation: CASSPRGRDSPLHF.

V is TRBV3-1 (or the pseudogene TRBV3-2) and J is TRBJ1-1, with TRBD1 identical over 9 bases. The germline CDR1 and CDR2 sequences are LGHDT and YNNKEL (reference sequence). The CDR3 extends over 17 amino acids. V shed 4 bases, J shed 4 bases, and the junction held 13 bases outside the gene matches. The CDR3 DNA is TGTGCCAGCAGCCCGCCGGAGTCACAGGGGGCGCCCACTGAAGCTTTCTTT. It encodes CASSPPESQGAPTEAFF.

The chain employs TRBV11-2 and TRBJ2-5; 10 positions agree with TRBD2. CDR1 and CDR2 (germline): SGHAT, FQNNGV. The CDR3 loop spans 16 amino acids. J was trimmed by 5 bases and V by 1 base; bases with no gene match: 7. The CDR3 protein is CASSLVQRGGFETQYF. CDR3 sequence (DNA): TGTGCCAGCAGCTTAGTGCAGCGGGGGGGCTTCGAGACCCAGTACTTC.

The chain carries TRBV19 and TRBJ2-7, with 10 bases that match TRBD1. The germline V gene encodes CDR1 LNHDA and CDR2 SQIVND (reference sequence). Trimming removed 6 bases from V and 1 base from J; junction bases left unmatched: 3. CDR3 length: 14 residues. The CDR3: CASSKGQGSYEQYF. In DNA form, the CDR3 reads TGTGCCAGTAGCAAGGGACAGGGGTCCTACGAGCAGTACTTC.

The rearrangement uses TRBV5-1 and TRBJ2-5; 10 bases line up with TRBD1. J was trimmed by 4 bases and V by 6 bases; bases with no gene match: 6. CDR3 size: 14 residues. Germline V CDR1 and CDR2: SGHRS, YFSETQ. The CDR3 DNA sequence: TGCGCCAGCACCGACAGGGGGCGGGGAGAGACCCAGTACTTC. Translated: CASTDRGRGETQYF. Combining the CDR3 with reference TRBV5-1 and TRBJ2-5 gives the whole variable domain KAGVTQTPRYLIKTRGQQVTLSCSPISGHRSVSWYQQTPGQGLQFLFEYFSETQRNKGNFPGRFSGRQFSNSRSEMNVSTLELGDSALYLCASTDRGRGETQYFGPGTRLLVL.

The rearrangement joins TRBV7-8 to TRBJ2-7, with TRBD1 matching over 7 bases. The CDR3 has 11 residues. CDR1 and CDR2 (germline): SGHVS, FQNEAQ. After removal of 4 bases from V and 8 bases from J, the junction contained 2 bases not matched to a gene. CDR3 sequence (DNA): TGTGCCAGCAGCTCGGGACAGAAGCAGTACTTC. It translates to CASSSGQKQYF.

The chain carries TRBV2 and TRBJ2-1, with D possibly being TRBD2 (6 bases). CDR3 length: 17 residues. V was trimmed by 6 bases and J by 8 bases, leaving 26 bases between them. The germline gives CDR1 SNHLY, CDR2 FYNNEI. The CDR3: CASRADPFGTVIYEQFF. The DNA of the CDR3 is TGTGCCAGCAGGGCGGATCCCTTCGGGACTGTCATCTATGAGCAGTTCTTC.

The chain is built from TRBV7-9 and TRBJ2-2, with D possibly TRBD2 on 5 matching bases. The CDR3 is 10 residues long. Germline lookup yields CDR1 SEHNR and CDR2 FQNEAQ (reference sequence). DNA of the CDR3: TGTGCAAGCCGGGGCGGGGAGCTGTTTTTT. This sequence encodes CASRGGELFF.

The chain employs TRBV2 and TRBJ2-2; a weak D match, TRBD2 (6 bases). V was trimmed by 8 bases and J by 2 bases, leaving 18 bases between them. From germline, CDR1 is SNHLY and CDR2 FYNNEI. There are 16 residues in the CDR3. The CDR3 is CASGGSRDQNTGELFF. CDR3 coding DNA: TGTGCCAGCGGGGGGAGCCGGGACCAAAACACCGGGGAGCTGTTTTTT. Looking up the rest from reference TRBV2 and TRBJ2-2 gives the full variable domain: EPEVTQTPSHQVTQMGQEVILRCVPISNHLYFYWYRQILGQKVEFLVSFYNNEISEKSEIFDDQFSVERPDGSNFTLKIRSTKLEDSAMYFCASGGSRDQNTGELFFGEGSRLTVL.

V usage is TRBV7-9 and J usage is TRBJ1-1; a weak D match, TRBD1 (5 bases). The germline CDR1 and CDR2 sequences are SEHNR and FQNEAQ (reference sequence). The V and J ends lost 5 bases and 0 bases respectively, with 13 bases between them. The CDR3 has 15 amino acids. For the CDR3, the DNA is TGTGCCAGCAGCCAAGACGCGACAGTGAACACTGAAGCTTTCTTT. Translation gives CASSQDATVNTEAFF.

V gene TRBV7-9 combines with J gene TRBJ2-1, with D tentatively TRBD2 (6 bases). The CDR3 extends over 13 amino acids. Germline V lookup: CDR1 SEHNR, CDR2 FQNEAQ (reference sequence). V dropped 1 base and J dropped 7 bases, with 8 bases sitting between them. The CDR3 spells CASSLDGGNEQFF. The DNA for the CDR3 is TGTGCCAGCAGCTTAGATGGGGGGAATGAGCAGTTCTTC.

The chain employs TRBV21-1 and TRBJ1-1; the DNA was not used to check the table's D call, TRBD1. TRBV21-1 corresponds to a pseudogene. This CDR3 contains 13 residues. CDR3 protein: CASQEQGMAEAFF. The CDR3 DNA is TGTGCCAGTCAGGAACAGGGGATGGCTGAAGCTTTCTTT.

In its sample, this clone was seen once. The chain links TRBV11-3 to TRBJ2-1; D gene ambiguous. V lost 7 bases, J lost 2 bases, and 9 bases lay in between. This CDR3 has 13 amino acids. Germline CDR1 and CDR2: SGHNT and YENEEA. The CDR3 region is CASMSPAYNEQFF. In DNA form, the CDR3 reads TGTGCCAGCATGAGCCCGGCCTACAATGAGCAGTTCTTC.

The CDR3 region is CASRALAGYRYGYTF. In DNA, the CDR3 is TGTGCCAGCCGCGCTCTAGCGGGGTACCGCTATGGCTACACCTTC. The rearrangement joins TRBV5-6 to TRBJ1-2; no definite D call. Trimming cost V 7 bases and J 4 bases, with 20 bases left between them. This CDR3 spans 15 amino acids. Germline CDR1 SGHDT, CDR2 YYEEEE.

V and J are TRBV19 and TRBJ1-1, with TRBD1 matching 7 bases. The CDR3 extends over 13 amino acids. The germline V gene has CDR1 LNHDA and CDR2 SQIVND (reference sequence). V shed 5 bases and J 0 bases; nucleotides not matched to a gene: 0. In nucleotides, the CDR3 is TGTGCCAGTAGTGGGACAGTGAACACTGAAGCTTTCTTT. Protein sequence: CASSGTVNTEAFF. Looking up the rest from reference TRBV19 and TRBJ1-1 gives the full variable domain: DGGITQSPKYLFRKEGQNVTLSCEQNLNHDAMYWYRQDPGQGLRLIYYSQIVNDFQKGDIAEGYSVSREKKESFPLTVTSAQKNPTAFYLCASSGTVNTEAFFGQGTRLTVV.

Comments on this clone: This sample includes further DNA sequences coding for the same CDR3. V is TRBV19 and J is TRBJ1-5; 9 nucleotides agree with TRBD1. After removal of 4 bases from V and 7 bases from J, the junction contained 2 bases not matched to a gene. The CDR3 runs 13 residues. Germline values: CDR1 LNHDA, CDR2 SQIVND (reference sequence). The CDR3 loop is CASSRDRDQPQHF. The DNA for the CDR3 is TGTGCCAGTAGTAGGGACAGGGACCAGCCCCAGCATTTT. The variable domain in full, completed from reference TRBV19 and TRBJ1-5, reads DGGITQSPKYLFRKEGQNVTLSCEQNLNHDAMYWYRQDPGQGLRLIYYSQIVNDFQKGDIAEGYSVSREKKESFPLTVTSAQKNPTAFYLCASSRDRDQPQHFGDGTRLSIL.

The J gene is TRBJ2-5, the V gene TRBV5-6, with D possibly matching TRBD1 (6 bases). V lost 4 bases and J 2 bases, leaving 15 bases between the germline ends. Looked up from germline, CDR1 is SGHDT and CDR2 is YYEEEE. The CDR3 has 15 amino acids. This chain's CDR3 is CASSQPGAGQETQYF. CDR3 bases: TGTGCCAGCAGCCAGCCAGGGGCTGGGCAAGAGACCCAGTACTTC. The full variable domain, its missing parts supplied by reference TRBV5-6 and TRBJ2-5, is DAGVTQSPTHLIKTRGQQVTLRCSPKSGHDTVSWYQQALGQGPQFIFQYYEEEERQRGNFPDRFSGHQFPNYSSELNVNALLLGDSALYLCASSQPGAGQETQYFGPGTRLLVL.

The chain has TRBV11-2 and TRBJ2-7, with 10 bases lining up with TRBD2. This CDR3 is built from 14 residues. Looked up from germline, CDR1 is SGHAT and CDR2 is FQNNGV. With V trimmed by 5 bases and J by 6 bases, 7 bases remained unmatched. CDR3 sequence reads: CASSGLADPTEQYF. CDR3 DNA: TGTGCCAGCAGCGGACTAGCGGACCCTACCGAGCAGTACTTC.

V gene TRBV7-3 combines with J gene TRBJ2-5, with 7 positions matching TRBD1. The germline CDR1 and CDR2 sequences are SGHTA and FQGTGA. The CDR3 totals 13 residues. J gave up 3 bases and V 5 bases, and 3 bases lay outside the gene matches. The CDR3 nucleotides are TGTGCCAGCAGCCGGGACAGAAAAGAGACCCAGTACTTC. The encoded protein is CASSRDRKETQYF.

CDR3 nucleotides: TGTGCCAGCAGCTTAGGGGGGGGGTTCTACGAGCAGTACTTC. Translated: CASSLGGGFYEQYF. The chain is built from TRBV7-2 and TRBJ2-7; 7 bases line up with TRBD2. Germline V gene sequence: CDR1 SGHTA, CDR2 FQGNSA. V was clipped by 1 base and J by 3 bases; unmatched bases: 3. The CDR3 loop spans 14 amino acids.

V gene TRBV27 combines with J gene TRBJ2-3, with D uncertain. CDR3 length: 14 amino acids. Per the germline V gene, CDR1 is MNHEY and CDR2 is SMNVEV (reference sequence). Trimming shortened V by 3 bases and J by 6 bases, and 13 bases separated the two germline ends. The CDR3 nucleotides read TGTGCCAGCAGTTTTATGGGCCCCCCCGATACGCAGTATTTT. Translation gives CASSFMGPPDTQYF.

V usage is TRBV25-1 and J usage is TRBJ1-6, with D perhaps matching TRBD1 (5 bases). V was shortened by 4 bases and J by 6 bases, with 10 bases between the two germline ends. In germline, CDR1 is MGHDK, CDR2 SYGVNS. This CDR3 comprises 14 residues. CDR3 sequence: CASSASGRNSPLHF. The CDR3 region has the DNA TGTGCCAGCAGTGCCTCAGGGCGTAATTCACCCCTCCACTTT.

In nucleotides, the CDR3 is TGTGCCAGCAGTTACTCCCCCAACTACCCTGGGGCCAACGTCCTGACTTTC. Translated, it gives CASSYSPNYPGANVLTF. This rearrangement joins TRBV6-2 or TRBV6-3 to TRBJ2-6; D is ambiguous. Between the trimmed V and J ends, which lost 0 bases and 2 bases, there was a span of 11 bases. Germline CDR1 is MNHEY and CDR2 is SVGEGT. The CDR3 has 17 amino acids.

The J gene is TRBJ1-5, the V gene TRBV12-3 or TRBV12-4; TRBD1 might be the D (5 bases). CDR3 size: 13 residues. V lost 6 bases, J lost 7 bases, and 13 bases lay in between. DNA of the CDR3: TGTGCCAGCAGCCTGGGGCGGGGCCAGCCCCAGCATTTT. It translates to CASSLGRGQPQHF.